This entry lists 11 T cell receptor beta chains sequenced from one sample in a study of T cell repertoires in cytomegalovirus infection. TCRdb called the reads again in MiXCR, with one record for every CDR3 protein. Of about 830,000 distinct CDR3 sequences in the sample, 30% to 35% were seen once. The antigens these receptors bind are not known. The input for sequencing was cultured CD8+ T cells from PBMCs, taken from culture after CMV antigen stimulation. These receptors all stem from a human donor in good health (CMV status not recorded). Some clones in this sample may be carry-over from other donors' samples.

This clonotype was detected a few times. The rearrangement links TRBV7-9 to TRBJ2-5; 8 bases map to TRBD2. The CDR3 loop spans 15 amino acids. CDR1 SEHNR and CDR2 FQNEAQ come from the germline V gene (reference sequence). With V trimmed by 3 bases and J by 3 bases, 6 bases remained unmatched. DNA of the CDR3: TGTGCCAGCAGCTTTCCGACTAGCGTCGAAGAGACCCAGTACTTC. This sequence encodes CASSFPTSVEETQYF. The variable domain in full, completed from reference TRBV7-9 and TRBJ2-5, reads DTGVSQNPRHKITKRGQNVTFRCDPISEHNRLYWYRQTLGQGPEFLTYFQNEAQLEKSRLLSDRFSAERPKGSFSTLEIQRTEQGDSAMYLCASSFPTSVEETQYFGPGTRLLVL.

V is TRBV7-2 and J is TRBJ2-1; 7 positions match TRBD1. This CDR3 region has 17 residues. Trimming removed 3 bases from V and 0 bases from J; junction bases left unmatched: 8. Germline V gene lookup returns CDR1 SGHTA and CDR2 FQGNSA. CDR3 coding DNA: TGTGCCAGCAGCTTTTCAGGGTACAGGGGCTCCTACAATGAGCAGTTCTTC. As protein: CASSFSGYRGSYNEQFF. The full variable domain, rest sourced from reference TRBV7-2 and TRBJ2-1, is GAGVSQSPSNKVTEKGKDVELRCDPISGHTALYWYRQSLGQGLEFLIYFQGNSAPDKSGLPSDRFSAERTGGSVSTLTIQRTQQEDSAVYLCASSFSGYRGSYNEQFFGPGTRLTVL.

Many counts were recorded for this clonotype. The V gene is TRBV29-1, the J gene TRBJ2-2, with D tentatively TRBD1 (6 bases). V was pared by 6 bases and J by 6 bases, with 14 bases between. The CDR3 length is 13 residues. Germline V gene lookup returns CDR1 SQVTM and CDR2 ANQGSEA. The CDR3 loop reads CSVGQGLPGELFF. The DNA for the CDR3 is TGCAGCGTCGGGCAGGGGCTTCCCGGGGAGCTGTTTTTT.

Of note for this clonotype: A much more abundant neighbour one base away suggests this may be a read error. The chain carries TRBV28 and TRBJ1-6; possible D gene TRBD1, 5 bases. The CDR3 sequence is 15 residues long. Germline CDR1 is MDHEN and CDR2 is SYDVKM. V was cut by 6 bases and J by 7 bases, with 16 bases left in between. The CDR3 bases are TGTGCCAGCAGCCCCGACGGGGCGGTGAATTCACCCCTCCACTTT. Protein sequence: CASSPDGAVNSPLHF.

About this clonotype: A much larger clone sits a single nucleotide away, making a read error possible. The V call is TRBV6-2 or TRBV6-3, the J call TRBJ2-1; the match to TRBD1 covers 7 bases. Germline V lookup: CDR1 MNHEY, CDR2 SVGEGT. There are 16 residues in the CDR3. CDR3 amino acids: CASSSGGRGLKGEPFF. As DNA, the CDR3 is TGTGCCAGCAGTAGTGGAGGCAGGGGGTTAAAGGGAGAGCCGTTCTTC.

The V call is TRBV7-9, the J call TRBJ1-1; D remains ambiguous. Germline V gene lookup returns CDR1 SEHNR and CDR2 FQNEAQ (reference sequence). This CDR3 has 15 residues. V was clipped by 3 bases and J by 2 bases, with 13 bases between them. CDR3: CASSFGYNANTEAFF. CDR3 bases: TGTGCCAGCAGCTTTGGGTATAATGCAAACACTGAAGCTTTCTTT.

The rearrangement links TRBV7-9 to TRBJ2-1; the D call may be TRBD1 or TRBD2 (5 bases each). CDR1 and CDR2 from the germline V gene are SEHNR and FQNEAQ (reference sequence). V was shortened by 4 bases and J by 8 bases, with 15 bases between the two germline ends. The CDR3 is made up of 14 amino acids. CDR3 amino acids: CASSSGRRHHEQFF. CDR3 sequence (DNA): TGTGCCAGCAGCTCGGGACGCCGGCACCATGAGCAGTTCTTC.

This clonotype was picked up many times. The chain is built from TRBV27 and TRBJ1-5; possible D gene TRBD1, 5 bases. CDR1 and CDR2 from the germline V gene are MNHEY and SMNVEV (reference sequence). V was shortened by 2 bases and J by 3 bases, with 8 bases between the two germline ends. The CDR3 consists of 14 residues. CDR3 bases: TGTGCCAGCAGTTTAGGGGCAGACAATCAGCCCCAGCATTTT. Protein sequence: CASSLGADNQPQHF.

This clonotype was counted a few times. This chain connects TRBV7-9 to TRBJ2-5, with 9 bases matching TRBD2. Trimming cost V 4 bases and J 0 bases; bases outside gene matches: 9. This CDR3 has 17 residues. Germline CDR1 and CDR2: SEHNR and FQNEAQ (reference sequence). The CDR3 nucleotides read TGTGCCAGCAGCTCTAAGCGGGGGGACTTGTACCAAGAGACCCAGTACTTC. The encoded protein is CASSSKRGDLYQETQYF.

The chain recombines TRBV10-3 with TRBJ2-4; the D gene is possibly TRBD2 (5 bases). The V end lost 0 bases, the J end lost 0 bases, and 9 bases lay between the germline ends. Per germline, CDR1 ENHRY and CDR2 SYGVKD. There are 16 residues in the CDR3. The chain's CDR3 is CAISESRAGAKNIQYF. The CDR3, as DNA: TGTGCCATCAGTGAGTCGAGGGCCGGAGCCAAAAACATTCAGTACTTC.

This chain joins TRBV20-1 and TRBJ1-2; perhaps TRBD1 as D (5 bases). The CDR3 has 16 residues. The V and J ends lost 3 bases and 4 bases respectively, with 21 bases between them. CDR1 DFQATT and CDR2 SNEGSKA come from the germline V gene (reference sequence). CDR3 DNA: TGCAGTGCTAGTCTACTTACGAGACAGTTATTCTATGGCTACACCTTC. Its translation is CSASLLTRQLFYGYTF.